This TCR beta chain comes out of a study of monozygotic twins with inflammatory bowel disease. Study observations and caveats: By inverse Simpson index, TCRbeta diversity was lower in IBD patients than in healthy co-twins. Variability may have been added to patient repertoires by differing immunosuppressive treatments.

TCRalpha and TCRbeta cDNA went through two nested PCRs of approximately 16 and 10 cycles. TCRdb reprocessed the 5' RACE reads, keeping one entry per CDR3 protein, no DNA. The record lists some 450,000 distinct CDR3 sequences, of which the ten most abundant hold about 2.6%. The V gene's germline CDR1 is SGHAT and CDR2 FQDESV (reference sequence). The CDR3 loop spans 17 amino acids. As to this clonotype: No antigen is known for it.

The authors drew around 2.6 ml of blood from each donor. The sample was blood. The chain joins TRBV11-1 to TRBJ2-7. This clonotype originated in a human donor with ulcerative colitis or Crohn's disease, or a healthy co-twin of an affected twin (not recorded which). This CDR3 is CASSRTRLTRNLYEQYF.